The source of this T cell receptor (beta chain) is a study of neurological immune-mediated disorders. Via MiXCR, TCRdb re-called the 5' RACE reads, giving one row per CDR3 protein. In the table there are 70,000 to 95,000 distinct CDR3 sequences, about 13% of which are singletons. Time point indicated: longitudinal time-point 2. This clonotype was seen ten or more times. Sequencing was performed on PBMCs. This TCR was recovered from a female donor with HTLV-1-associated myelopathy (HAM/TSP).

The CDR3 DNA follows: TGTGCCAGCGGCGTAGACAGGGGGCTTTTCGGTGAGCAGTTCTTC. Translating gives CASGVDRGLFGEQFF. The gene calls are TRBV7-2 and TRBJ2-1; TRBD1 matches at 10 bases. Germline V gives CDR1 SGHTA, CDR2 FQGNSA. The CDR3 contains 15 residues. V shed 8 bases and J 9 bases; nucleotides not matched to a gene: 13.